This is a list of T cell receptor beta chains from one sample in a study of shared clonotypes between healthy human individuals. Only in-frame clones appear in the TCRdb table, and some are missing; sequencing was by immunoSEQ multiplex PCR. The top ten clones hold approximately 0.39% of a sample with a few million clones, 85% to 95% of them seen once. The sample taken for sequencing was naive CD4+ T cells from PBMCs. These receptors were collected from a man younger than 30 in good health. Some clones in this sample may be carry-over from other donors' samples. CDR3s include the opening cysteine and the closing phenylalanine or tryptophan. D genes are given only for firm matches. Expanded clones are given a class, and other clones once, few, many or no size at all.

j_call clone_size d_call v_call cdr3_nt cdr3_aa
TRBJ2-5 NA NA TRBV29-1 TGCAGCGTTGAGAGGGGGGGGCTGGAGACCCAGTACTTC CSVERGGLETQYF
TRBJ2-1 once NA TRBV6-1 TGTGCCACTCTGTACACGTATTCCGGCAATGAGCAGTTCTTC CATLYTYSGNEQFF
TRBJ2-1 NA NA TRBV5-1 TGCGCCAGCAGCTTTGAGGGTAACTCCTACAATGAGCAGTTCTTC CASSFEGNSYNEQFF
TRBJ1-4 NA NA TRBV7-2 TGTGCCAGCAGCTTTCGGGGGGCGACTAATGAAAAACTGTTTTTT CASSFRGATNEKLFF
TRBJ2-5 NA NA TRBV5-4 TGTGCCAGCAGCTTGGGAACCCAAGAGACCCAGTACTTC CASSLGTQETQYF
TRBJ2-1 NA TRBD2 TRBV7-2 TGTGCCAGCAGCTCCGGACTAGCGGCTTACAATGAGCAGTTCTTC CASSSGLAAYNEQFF
TRBJ1-5 NA NA TRBV5-5 TGTGCCAGCAGCCTAACCTGGACAGACTATAGCAATCAGCCCCAGCATTTT CASSLTWTDYSNQPQHF
TRBJ1-3 NA NA TRBV28 TGTGCCAGCAGTTCTATTTGGTCGTCCGGAAACACCATATATTTT CASSSIWSSGNTIYF
TRBJ2-7 NA TRBD2 TRBV6-1 TGTGCCAGCAGTGGGTCAAGCGGGAGCTCCTACGAGCAGTACTTC CASSGSSGSSYEQYF
TRBJ2-2 NA TRBD2 TRBV5-1 TGCGCCAGCAGCCCCTGGACTAGCGGGAGGATCGCCGGGGAGCTGTTTTTT CASSPWTSGRIAGELFF
TRBJ2-3 NA NA TRBV27 TGTGCCAGCAGTCCCTGGGGAGATACGCAGTATTTT CASSPWGDTQYF
TRBJ2-7 once TRBD2 TRBV5-1 TGCGCCAGCAGCGAGGATAGACTAGCGGGATCAAACGAGCAGTACTTC CASSEDRLAGSNEQYF
TRBJ2-5 NA TRBD2 TRBV5-1 TGCGCCAGCAGCTTGGGTAGCGGGAGAGAGACCCAGTACTTC CASSLGSGRETQYF
TRBJ2-2 NA TRBD2 TRBV5-6 TGTGCCAGCAGCTTTAGCGGGAGGGGGACCGGGGAGCTGTTTTTT CASSFSGRGTGELFF
TRBJ2-6 NA NA TRBV6-1 TGTGCCAGCAGGAGAGACTGGGCCAACGTCCTGACTTTC CASRRDWANVLTF
TRBJ2-1 NA NA TRBV18 TGTGCCAGCTCACCACAGCAGCGGTACAGCTCCTACAATGAGCAGTTCTTC CASSPQQRYSSYNEQFF
TRBJ2-3 once NA TRBV18 TGTGCCAGCTCACCACCTCTTATCGGTGCGGGAGATACGCAGTATTTT CASSPPLIGAGDTQYF
TRBJ2-1 NA NA TRBV29-1 TGCAGCGTTGTTGGTGGGAGAGGCTCCTACAATGAGCAGTTCTTC CSVVGGRGSYNEQFF
TRBJ2-5 NA NA TRBV6-1 TGTGCCAGCAGTGGAAACTCCGGGACGGCCCAAGAGACCCAGTACTTC CASSGNSGTAQETQYF
TRBJ1-1 NA TRBD1 TRBV5-1 TGCGCCAGCAAGGACGCGACAGGGTTTTTGGCTGAAGCTTTCTTT CASKDATGFLAEAFF
TRBJ2-7 NA NA TRBV6-5 TGTGCCAGCAGTTACATGGGGCGGATCTACGAGCAGTACTTC CASSYMGRIYEQYF
TRBJ1-1 NA NA TRBV6-5 TGTGCCAGCAGTTACTCGAAGTACGGAACTGAAGCTTTCTTT CASSYSKYGTEAFF
TRBJ2-3 NA TRBD2 TRBV5-1 TGCGCCAGCAGCCCAACTGGACTAGCGGGAGGGAATACAGATACGCAGTATTTT CASSPTGLAGGNTDTQYF
TRBJ1-1 NA NA TRBV6-6 TGTGCCAGCAGTACCCGGACCACTGAAGCTTTCTTT CASSTRTTEAFF
TRBJ2-5 NA TRBD1 TRBV5-1 TGCGCCAGCAGCTACGACCCACCGGGACAGGCATCAGAGACCCAGTACTTC CASSYDPPGQASETQYF
TRBJ1-6 NA NA TRBV9 TGTGCCAGCAGCGTATGGAGCAGGGCGGATTCACCCCTCCACTTT CASSVWSRADSPLHF
TRBJ2-7 NA NA TRBV4-1 TGCGCCAGCAGCCCTCAAGGGGGGTTTCGCTACGAGCAGTACTTC CASSPQGGFRYEQYF
TRBJ2-6 NA NA TRBV9 TGTGCCAGCAGCGTACAGGGCGCCTCTGGGGCCAACGTCCTGACTTTC CASSVQGASGANVLTF
TRBJ2-7 NA TRBD2 TRBV10-1 TGCGCCAGCAGCGAAGGGACTAGCGGAGGTTACGAGCAGTACTTC CASSEGTSGGYEQYF
TRBJ2-7 NA NA TRBV2 TGTGCCAGCAGTTGGTCTTCCTACGAGCAGTACTTC CASSWSSYEQYF
TRBJ1-5 NA NA TRBV7-9 TGTGCCAGCAGCCATTCCCGGGATTTTAGCAATCAGCCCCAGCATTTT CASSHSRDFSNQPQHF
TRBJ2-2 NA NA TRBV27 TGTGCCAGCAGGGCGAACACCGGGGAGCTGTTTTTT CASRANTGELFF
TRBJ1-3 NA NA TRBV10-2 TGCGCCAGCAGTGAGTCGTTGCTTTACGGGAACACCATATATTTT CASSESLLYGNTIYF
TRBJ1-3 NA TRBD1 TRBV5-1 TGCGCCAGCAGCCGGACAGGCCCGGGAGGAAACACCATATATTTT CASSRTGPGGNTIYF
TRBJ1-1 NA TRBD1 TRBV11-3 TGTGCCAGCAGCCCGGGACAGGGGACGAACACTGAAGCTTTCTTT CASSPGQGTNTEAFF
TRBJ2-1 NA NA TRBV18 TGTGCCAGCTCACCGTCGCGGACCTACAATGAGCAGTTCTTC CASSPSRTYNEQFF
TRBJ2-7 NA TRBD1 TRBV7-2 TGTGCCAGCAGCCCTAGGACAGGGACTTCGTACGAGCAGTACTTC CASSPRTGTSYEQYF
TRBJ2-5 NA NA TRBV2 TGTGCCAGCAGAGCAGGGGTGGAAGAGACCCAGTACTTC CASRAGVEETQYF
TRBJ2-4 once TRBD1 TRBV13 TGTGCCAGCAGCGAAGAGGGACAGGGATCTTCCATTCAGTACTTC CASSEEGQGSSIQYF
TRBJ2-1 NA NA TRBV5-1 TGCGCCAGCAGCCCCGAGGGGGGTTCCTACAATGAGCAGTTCTTC CASSPEGGSYNEQFF
TRBJ2-1 NA NA TRBV11-2 TGTGCCAGCAGCTTGGGGGGTCTACTCGATGAGCAGTTCTTC CASSLGGLLDEQFF
TRBJ2-2 NA TRBD1 TRBV15 TGTGCCACCAGCAGAAGAGAGGTGGACAGGTGGCTGTTTTTT CATSRREVDRWLFF
TRBJ2-5 NA NA TRBV9 TGTGCCAGCAGCGTCTCGTCGGGGGCCCTAGGGCAAGAGACCCAGTACTTC CASSVSSGALGQETQYF
TRBJ2-2 NA TRBD1 TRBV7-6 TGTGCCAGCAGCCCCGGGGACAGCAACACCGGGGAGCTGTTTTTT CASSPGDSNTGELFF
TRBJ2-3 NA NA TRBV28 TGTGCCAGCAGTTTACTTAAATATAGCACAGATACGCAGTATTTT CASSLLKYSTDTQYF
TRBJ2-5 NA TRBD2 TRBV6-6 TGTGCCAGCAGTCCGGGACTAGCGGGAGGGCCAGAGACCCAGTACTTC CASSPGLAGGPETQYF
TRBJ1-3 NA TRBD1 TRBV5-1 TGCGCCAGCAGTCCCCAGGGGGCCCTTGGAAACACCATATATTTT CASSPQGALGNTIYF
TRBJ2-3 NA NA TRBV28 TGTGCCAGCCTTCGGACTTCCAAGGGTGATACGCAGTATTTT CASLRTSKGDTQYF
TRBJ2-1 NA TRBD2 TRBV19 TGTGCCAGTAGTAGCCGACTAGCGGGGGGTAGGAATGAGCAGTTCTTC CASSSRLAGGRNEQFF
TRBJ2-2 few NA TRBV5-4 TGTGCCAGCAGCTTCTACCCCAACACCGGGGAGCTGTTTTTT CASSFYPNTGELFF
TRBJ1-5 few NA TRBV6-4 TGTGCCAGTGCACAGGAGACTAATCAGCCCCAGCATTTT CASAQETNQPQHF
TRBJ2-1 NA TRBD2 TRBV6-6 TGTGCCAGCACTGGGAGCGGGGCCTACAATGAGCAGTTCTTC CASTGSGAYNEQFF
TRBJ2-1 NA TRBD2 TRBV18 TGTGCCAGCTCACCGGGGCTAGCGGGAGGGCCGATCAATGAGCAGTTCTTC CASSPGLAGGPINEQFF